This T cell receptor beta chain is drawn from a study of long-term antiretroviral therapy in people with HIV. immunoSEQ v3.0 was run at survey level. Sequencing aimed to cover about 40,000-55,000 T-cell genomes per sample. Some clones are missing from TCRdb's copy, which holds only in-frame ones; the method was immunoSEQ multiplex PCR. This repertoire shows tens of thousands of clones, around nine tenths found once; its top ten account for 4% to 5.5%. The source of this sequence is a woman aged 45-65 years with HIV. The starting material was unsorted PBMCs, obtained 0.1 years before starting antiretroviral therapy.

The CDR3 nucleotides are TGTGCCAGCAACCCAACAGGGGAAGGCTATGGCTACACCTTC. Translated: CASNPTGEGYGYTF. This rearrangement joins TRBV9 to TRBJ1-2, with TRBD1 identical over 7 bases. This CDR3 spans 14 amino acids. The J segment lost 4 bases and the V segment lost 6 bases, leaving 9 bases of the junction unmatched. Germline CDR1 is SGDLS and CDR2 is YYNGEE.